This TCR beta chain comes out of a study of T-cell memory formation after mild COVID-19. Broader study findings: Balance between CD4 and CD8 was seen in clones contracting day 15 to 85, and a CD4+ lean was seen in later expanders. Cross-reactive memory appears to have joined, as suggested by some responding clones showing up in pre-infection memory. There was no confirmation that second-wave clones peaking on day 37 were SARS-CoV-2 specific.

Constant-segment primers served in 5'RACE that generated TCR alpha and TCR beta cDNA libraries bearing sample barcodes and UMIs. MiXCR was run by TCRdb on the 5' RACE reads, yielding one entry per CDR3 protein. The data contain roughly 340,000 distinct CDR3 sequences, around a sixth of them singletons. In regard to this clonotype: What it binds is not known.

The CDR3 covers 14 residues. Germline V gene sequence: CDR1 MNHEY, CDR2 SVGAGI. Trimming cost V 4 bases and J 1 base, with 10 bases left between them. This chain joins TRBV6-5 and TRBJ2-5; D gene unclear. The sequencing input was PBMCs or a T cell subset sorted from them (not recorded which). This sequence originates from a man between 18 and 35 years old who had mild COVID-19 (a few samples of this study predate the infection). Cell type and time point are not known. The CDR3 sequence is CASSSSMTQETQYF. As DNA, the CDR3 is TGTGCCAGCAGTTCCTCAATGACCCAAGAGACCCAGTACTTC.